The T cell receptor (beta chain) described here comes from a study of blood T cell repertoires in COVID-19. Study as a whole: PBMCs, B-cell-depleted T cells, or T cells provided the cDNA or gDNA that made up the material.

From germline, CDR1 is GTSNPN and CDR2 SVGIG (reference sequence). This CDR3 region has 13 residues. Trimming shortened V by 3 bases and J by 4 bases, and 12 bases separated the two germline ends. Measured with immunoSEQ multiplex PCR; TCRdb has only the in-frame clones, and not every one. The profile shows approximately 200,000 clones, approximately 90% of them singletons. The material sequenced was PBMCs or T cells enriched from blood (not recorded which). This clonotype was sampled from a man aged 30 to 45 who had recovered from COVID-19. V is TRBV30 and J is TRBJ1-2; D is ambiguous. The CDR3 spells CAWSRTVPYGYTF. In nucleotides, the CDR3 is TGTGCCTGGAGCCGCACAGTTCCCTATGGCTACACCTTC.